This is a list of T cell receptor beta chains from one sample in a study of control samples from healthy donors and cancer patients. TCRdb's table, derived via immunoSEQ multiplex PCR, lists solely in-frame clones and lacks some. The sample holds approximately 110,000 clones, about 89% seen once. Sequencing input: blood. These receptor sequences come from a woman aged 45-65 years in good health. Each CDR3 is given with its conserved first and last residue. Each record gives: J gene, V gene, clone size, D gene, CDR3 protein, CDR3 DNA. The D gene is left open where the match is weak. For some rows the clone size is stated as once, few or many, or as a class when expanded; others skip it.

>TRBJ2-5|TRBV12-3/TRBV12-4|-|-
CASSFSQQETQYF
TGTGCCAGCAGTTTTAGCCAGCAAGAGACCCAGTACTTC
>TRBJ2-1|TRBV18|-|TRBD1
CASSPPGGVLSTEQFF
TGTGCCAGCTCACCACCAGGGGGCGTCCTCTCGACGGAGCAGTTCTTC
>TRBJ1-3|TRBV9|once|-
CASSAQGGGNTIYF
TGTGCCAGCAGCGCCCAGGGCGGTGGAAACACCATATATTTT
>TRBJ2-2|TRBV29-1|-|-
CSATGGGGPGELFF
TGCAGCGCCACCGGAGGGGGGGGGCCCGGGGAGCTGTTTTTT
>TRBJ2-7|TRBV6-1|-|TRBD2
CASSEELAGASYEQYF
TGTGCCAGCAGTGAAGAACTAGCGGGGGCCTCCTACGAGCAGTACTTC
>TRBJ2-2|TRBV2|-|-
CASGVLELITGELFF
TGTGCCAGCGGGGTACTGGAACTCATCACCGGGGAGCTGTTTTTT
>TRBJ2-3|TRBV4-1|-|-
CASSQPGRDTQYF
TGCGCCAGCAGCCAACCGGGGAGGGATACGCAGTATTTT
>TRBJ1-5|TRBV27|-|-
CASSLGPGPGGPQHF
TGTGCCAGCAGTTTAGGTCCGGGGCCCGGGGGGCCCCAGCATTTT
>TRBJ1-1|TRBV18|-|-
CASSLTGIAEAFF
TGTGCCAGCTCACTTACAGGTATAGCTGAAGCTTTCTTT
>TRBJ2-7|TRBV27|-|-
CASSFGGPSYEQYF
TGTGCCAGCAGTTTCGGCGGCCCCTCCTACGAGCAGTACTTC
>TRBJ2-7|TRBV5-1|-|-
CASSWGGHANSYEQYF
TGCGCCAGCAGCTGGGGCGGACACGCTAACTCCTACGAGCAGTACTTC
>TRBJ1-2|TRBV30|-|-
CAWIGTPRYTF
TGTGCCTGGATAGGTACGCCGCGCTACACCTTC
>TRBJ1-5|TRBV9|-|TRBD1
CASSSTGQGGQPQHF
TGTGCCAGCAGCTCAACCGGACAGGGTGGTCAGCCCCAGCATTTT
>TRBJ2-1|TRBV7-2|-|-
CASTLEGSYNEQFF
TGTGCCAGCACCCTAGAGGGGTCCTACAATGAGCAGTTCTTC
>TRBJ1-6|TRBV2|-|-
CASKYDTGRNNSPLHF
TGTGCCAGCAAATACGATACGGGACGAAATAATTCACCCCTCCACTTT
>TRBJ1-2|TRBV27|-|-
CASSFWRGQGGYTF
TGTGCCAGCAGTTTTTGGCGGGGGCAAGGAGGCTACACCTTC
>TRBJ2-3|TRBV21-1|-|-
CASSKAKGSRADTQYF
TGTGCCAGCAGCAAAGCGAAGGGGAGTAGGGCAGATACGCAGTATTTT
>TRBJ2-3|TRBV6-2/TRBV6-3|-|TRBD2
CASSYLGAGVVDTQYF
TGTGCCAGCAGTTACCTCGGTGCGGGAGTGGTCGATACGCAGTATTTT
>TRBJ2-3|TRBV4-3|once|TRBD1
CASSHDRDRPTDTQYF
TGCGCCAGCAGCCACGACCGGGACAGACCCACAGATACGCAGTATTTT
>TRBJ1-3|TRBV9|-|-
CASSPAGSGNTIYF
TGTGCCAGCAGCCCTGCTGGCTCTGGAAACACCATATATTTT
>TRBJ1-6|TRBV30|few|-
CAWEEVNSPLHF
TGTGCCTGGGAAGAGGTTAATTCACCCCTCCACTTT
>TRBJ2-2|TRBV7-9|-|TRBD2
CASRPRVLAGGTGELFF
TGTGCCAGCAGACCCCGGGTACTAGCGGGGGGCACCGGGGAGCTGTTTTTT